This is a list of T cell receptor beta chains from one sample in a study of early T cells in non-severe SARS-CoV-2 infection. TCRdb recomputed calls from the 5' RACE reads with MiXCR, one row per CDR3 protein. The repertoire includes tens of thousands of distinct CDR3 sequences, about 4.7% of them detected once, and 10% sits in the top ten. Material for sequencing was whole blood. The receptor source for this set is an adult who was a healthcare worker with PCR-confirmed SARS-CoV-2 infection or an uninfected control (not recorded which). Both conserved end residues are part of each CDR3. A D gene is named only where the DNA matches it firmly. Some rows have no size entry. The others give once, few or many, or a class for an expanded clone.

j_call	clone_size	v_call	cdr3_length	d_call	cdr3_aa	cdr3_nt
TRBJ2-7	many	TRBV29-1	15	TRBD2	CSARGTSGFSYEQYF	TGCAGCGCACGGGGGACTAGCGGGTTCTCCTACGAGCAGTACTTC
TRBJ2-7	-	TRBV11-2	13	-	CASSSRGSYEQYF	TGTGCCAGCAGCTCTCGGGGTAGCTACGAGCAGTACTTC
TRBJ2-2	many	TRBV7-9	15	-	CASSGRTGLEEELFF	TGTGCCAGCAGCGGGCGTACAGGGTTAGAGGAGGAGCTGTTTTTT
TRBJ2-3	few	TRBV12-3/TRBV12-4	13	TRBD2	CASSLGRADTQYF	TGTGCCAGCAGCTTAGGGAGGGCAGATACGCAGTATTTT
TRBJ1-1	many	TRBV10-3	12	-	CAISEARTEAFF	TGTGCCATCAGTGAGGCCCGGACAGAGGCTTTCTTT
TRBJ2-4	few	TRBV7-2	15	-	CASSLGWGAKNIQYF	TGTGCCAGCAGCTTAGGCTGGGGTGCCAAAAACATTCAGTACTTC
TRBJ2-1	many	TRBV20-1	16	TRBD2	CSAGGLAGWSYNEQFF	TGCAGTGCTGGAGGACTAGCGGGATGGAGCTACAATGAGCAGTTCTTC
TRBJ2-5	many	TRBV5-4	16	-	CASSLGNVGSQETQYF	TGTGCCAGCAGCTTGGGGAACGTTGGCAGTCAAGAGACCCAGTACTTC
TRBJ1-1	many	TRBV7-2	13	-	CASRRTRNTEAFF	TGTGCCAGCAGGCGAACCAGAAACACTGAAGCTTTCTTT
TRBJ2-5	-	TRBV20-1	11	-	CSASFPETQYF	TGCAGTGCTTCATTCCCAGAGACCCAGTACTTC
TRBJ2-7	many	TRBV20-1	18	TRBD2	CSAFPPRLAGGPSYEQYF	TGCAGTGCCTTCCCTCCGAGACTAGCGGGAGGGCCATCCTACGAGCAGTACTTC
TRBJ2-1	many	TRBV7-7	15	TRBD1	CASSRGSGPNNEQFF	TGTGCTAGCAGCAGGGGGTCAGGGCCTAACAATGAGCAGTTCTTC
TRBJ2-6	many	TRBV5-1	16	-	CASSLTGKTGANVLTF	TGCGCCAGCAGCCTTACCGGGAAAACTGGGGCCAACGTCCTGACTTTC
TRBJ2-7	many	TRBV21-1	13	-	CASSTRQGYEQYF	TGTGCCAGCAGCACCCGACAGGGCTACGAGCAGTACTTC
TRBJ1-2	many	TRBV18	15	TRBD1	CASSGQGVGPYGYTF	TGTGCCAGCTCCGGACAGGGGGTAGGCCCCTATGGCTACACCTTC
TRBJ2-6	many	TRBV28	16	-	CASSPNGPSGANVLTF	TGTGCCAGCAGCCCAAACGGGCCCTCTGGGGCCAACGTCCTGACTTTC
TRBJ2-3	-	TRBV14	15	-	CASGKGPLGRHTQYF	TGTGCCAGCGGCAAGGGACCCCTTGGTAGGCATACGCAGTATTTT
TRBJ2-7	many	TRBV5-1	17	TRBD2	CASSSGLAGGPSYEQYF	TGCGCCAGCAGCTCGGGACTAGCGGGAGGGCCCTCCTACGAGCAGTACTTC
TRBJ2-7	-	TRBV12-3/TRBV12-4	18	TRBD2	CASSLVGPGLAGSYEQYF	TGTGCCAGCAGTTTAGTAGGGCCGGGACTAGCGGGCTCCTACGAGCAGTACTTC
TRBJ2-1	-	TRBV4-2	17	-	CASSQDFGASPYNEQFF	TGTGCCAGCAGCCAAGATTTTGGAGCGTCCCCCTACAATGAGCAGTTCTTC
TRBJ1-1	few	TRBV6-1	13	-	CASSEGWFTEAFF	TGTGCCAGCAGTGAAGGGTGGTTCACTGAAGCTTTCTTT
TRBJ2-2	many	TRBV2	14	TRBD1	CASVDRGNTGELFF	TGTGCCAGCGTAGACAGGGGGAACACCGGGGAGCTGTTTTTT
TRBJ1-2	many	TRBV2	12	TRBD1	CATGTGGAGYTF	TGTGCCACTGGGACAGGGGGCGCTGGCTACACCTTC
TRBJ1-3	many	TRBV6-5	14	-	CAVRPAASGNTIYF	TGTGCCGTTCGACCAGCAGCCTCTGGAAACACCATATATTTT
TRBJ2-2	few	TRBV10-3	16	-	CAISERNRSNTGELFF	TGTGCCATCAGTGAGAGAAACAGGTCGAACACCGGGGAGCTGTTTTTT
TRBJ2-1	many	TRBV29-1	15	-	CSVGVGSATYNEQFF	TGCAGCGTTGGGGTGGGGTCGGCAACTTACAATGAGCAGTTCTTC
TRBJ1-1	few	TRBV11-2	12	-	CASSLAGSEAFF	TGTGCCAGCAGCTTGGCGGGCAGTGAAGCTTTCTTT
TRBJ1-5	many	TRBV19	13	-	CASSNNQGQPQHF	TGTGCCAGTAGCAATAATCAGGGTCAGCCCCAGCATTTT
TRBJ2-5	-	TRBV9	14	-	CASSVGGLAETQYF	TGTGCCAGCAGCGTAGGTGGGCTAGCGGAGACCCAGTACTTC
TRBJ2-7	many	TRBV20-1	13	-	CSARVPGIGEQYF	TGCAGTGCTAGAGTCCCGGGGATCGGCGAGCAGTACTTC
TRBJ2-5	many	TRBV7-3	15	TRBD2	CASSLLAGVQETQYF	TGTGCCAGCAGCTTACTAGCGGGAGTACAAGAGACCCAGTACTTC
TRBJ2-3	-	TRBV29-1	14	TRBD2	CSVVAGGLTDTQYF	TGCAGCGTTGTAGCGGGAGGGCTGACAGATACGCAGTATTTT
TRBJ2-1	many	TRBV24-1	12	-	CATSGLYNEQFF	TGTGCCACCAGTGGCCTCTACAATGAGCAGTTCTTC
TRBJ2-2	many	TRBV4-3	15	TRBD2	CASSQRLAVTGELFF	TGCGCCAGCAGCCAGAGACTAGCGGTCACCGGGGAGCTGTTTTTT
TRBJ2-4	many	TRBV30	15	-	CAWSGTGWALGIQYF	TGTGCCTGGAGTGGAACAGGGTGGGCCCTGGGCATTCAGTACTTC
TRBJ2-4	few	TRBV7-9	17	-	CASSLVWGEEAKNIQYF	TGTGCCAGCAGCTTAGTGTGGGGGGAGGAAGCCAAAAACATTCAGTACTTC
TRBJ2-3	few	TRBV11-2	15	-	CASSLEPGATDTQYF	TGTGCCAGCAGCTTAGAGCCGGGGGCCACAGATACGCAGTATTTT
TRBJ2-1	-	TRBV18	17	TRBD2	CASSPPIFSGSRNEQFF	TGTGCCAGCTCACCTCCCATCTTTAGCGGGAGCCGGAATGAGCAGTTCTTC
TRBJ1-2	many	TRBV5-1	14	-	CASSLEFASDGYTF	TGCGCCAGCAGCTTGGAGTTCGCGTCGGATGGCTACACCTTC
TRBJ2-1	-	TRBV11-2	15	-	CASSLDLMFANEQFF	TGTGCCAGCAGCTTAGATTTGATGTTCGCCAATGAGCAGTTCTTC
TRBJ2-1	many	TRBV2	13	TRBD2	CASNLGLVNEQFF	TGTGCCAGCAACCTAGGACTAGTTAATGAGCAGTTCTTC
TRBJ2-1	many	TRBV28	16	TRBD1	CASSLSGTGSYNEQFF	TGTGCCAGCAGTTTATCTGGGACAGGATCCTACAATGAGCAGTTCTTC
TRBJ2-5	few	TRBV20-1	11	-	CSANEQETQYF	TGCAGTGCTAACGAACAAGAGACCCAGTACTTC
TRBJ2-5	few	TRBV14	14	-	CASSLLSSVETQYF	TGTGCCAGCAGCCTATTGAGCAGTGTCGAGACCCAGTACTTC
TRBJ2-1	-	TRBV6-2/TRBV6-3	15	TRBD2	CASSLSGRALNEQFF	TGTGCCAGCAGCCTTAGCGGGAGGGCTCTCAATGAGCAGTTCTTC
TRBJ2-7	many	TRBV20-1	14	-	CSARDLKRSIEQYF	TGCAGTGCTAGAGATTTAAAGCGGAGCATCGAGCAGTACTTC
TRBJ2-6	many	TRBV19	12	-	CASRGETNVLTF	TGTGCCAGTAGAGGGGAGACCAACGTCCTGACTTTC
TRBJ2-3	many	TRBV5-1	13	-	CASSGDLTDTQYF	TGCGCCAGCAGCGGTGATCTCACAGATACGCAGTATTTT
TRBJ1-5	few	TRBV30	14	-	CAWNPFGSNQPQHF	TGTGCCTGGAACCCTTTTGGGAGCAATCAGCCCCAGCATTTT
TRBJ2-1	many	TRBV5-4	13	-	CASSLIAHNEQFF	TGTGCCAGCAGCTTGATCGCGCACAATGAGCAGTTCTTC
TRBJ2-7	many	TRBV29-1	19	-	CSVGRFTPLGWSGVSEQYF	TGCAGCGTTGGCCGTTTCACCCCATTAGGGTGGTCAGGCGTCTCCGAGCAGTACTTC
TRBJ1-5	many	TRBV19	14	TRBD1	CASNRDRANQPQHF	TGTGCCAGTAATCGGGACAGGGCTAATCAGCCCCAGCATTTT
TRBJ2-1	few	TRBV27	15	-	CASCRGWGSYNEQFF	TGTGCCAGCTGCCGGGGGTGGGGGAGCTACAATGAGCAGTTCTTC
TRBJ2-7	many	TRBV4-3	18	TRBD1	CASSQDLFNTGGRYEQYF	TGCGCCAGCAGCCAAGATCTATTTAATACAGGGGGCCGGTACGAGCAGTACTTC
TRBJ2-7	-	TRBV18	13	-	CASSLLADHEQYF	TGTGCCAGCTCTTTACTAGCAGACCACGAGCAGTACTTC
TRBJ1-2	many	TRBV28	15	TRBD1	CASSLMDRENYGYTF	TGTGCCAGCAGTTTGATGGACAGGGAAAACTATGGCTACACCTTC
TRBJ2-1	many	TRBV6-4	16	-	CASSDSLAGRYNEQFF	TGTGCCAGCAGTGACTCATTGGCAGGGAGGTACAATGAGCAGTTCTTC
TRBJ2-7	many	TRBV28	15	TRBD1	CASSPGGQGSYEQYF	TGTGCCAGCAGTCCAGGGGGACAGGGGTCCTACGAGCAGTACTTC
TRBJ1-3	many	TRBV9	17	-	CASSSPLAATSGNTIYF	TGTGCCAGCAGCTCCCCCTTGGCAGCGACTTCTGGAAACACCATATATTTT
TRBJ1-2	many	TRBV29-1	13	TRBD1	CSAWTGEYDGYTF	TGCAGCGCCTGGACAGGGGAGTATGATGGCTACACCTTC